The text below deals with one T cell receptor (beta chain). Antigen unknown. Germline CDR1 and CDR2: MNHEY and SVGAGI. The CDR3 spans 12 residues. The J segment lost 8 bases and the V segment lost 6 bases, leaving 6 bases of the junction unmatched. Before sequencing took place, the ViraFEST assay used viral peptide pools to expand antigen-specific CD4+ T cells. When more than 9 days of culture had elapsed, CD4+ T cells were isolated. In the vaccine recipients, nucleocapsid antibodies were negative and there was no prior SARS-CoV-2 infection. With roughly 9.5 ug/ml peptides and about 9.7 IU/ml IL-2, roughly 2.1 million PBMC per well were cultured. IL-2 medium took the place of half the medium on both days 3 and 7. This specimen belongs to a study of vaccination effects on CD4 cells after COVID-19. Study at large: The vaccine given was either BNT162b2 or mRNA-1273, in two doses.

Study outcomes and limitations: Marked contraction was observed in infection-induced and vaccine-induced clones late after vaccination.

Profiling relied on immunoSEQ multiplex PCR, and the TCRdb table lists in-frame clones only, not all of them. The table shows 65,000 or so clones, with approximately 76% occurring only once. The chain couples TRBV6-5 to TRBJ1-2; 7 bases align to TRBD1. The receptor's source is a human donor who received a COVID-19 vaccine. The sample in question was CD4+ T cells from PBMCs cultured with HCoV-NL63 spike peptides, obtained before COVID-19 vaccination. In nucleotides, the CDR3 is TGTGCCAGCAGAACGACAGGGCCCGGCTACACCTTC. This sequence encodes CASRTTGPGYTF.